Many counts were recorded for the clone carrying this TCR beta chain. The antigen is not known. The data originate from a study of glioma-infiltrating T cells. General study points: Above-expected tissue-blood divergence occurred in all gliomas, most in low-grade ones. Very few CDR3 sequences were shared between tissue and blood.

The CDR3 covers 15 residues. Germline V lookup: CDR1 SGHTA, CDR2 FQGNSA. The V gene lost 5 bases and the J gene lost 6 bases, with 20 bases spanning the gap. Using RNA template, CDR3s of TCR alpha and beta were amplified with iRepertoire arm-PCR. TCRdb redid the calling of the multiplex PCR reads with MiXCR, one entry per CDR3 protein. This table holds fewer than 250,000 distinct CDR3 sequences, more than 30% found once. Source material: glioma tissue, nonneoplastic brain tissue, or PBMCs (not recorded which). This clonotype was sampled from a human donor with low-grade glioma or glioblastoma, undergoing nonglioma brain surgery, or in good health (not recorded which). V gene TRBV7-2 combines with J gene TRBJ2-7, with D possibly TRBD2 on 5 matching bases. CDR3 sequence (DNA): TGTGCCAGCAGCCCCGTCAGGCAGGCGGGCGTCGAGCAGTACTTC. Residues: CASSPVRQAGVEQYF. Based on the CDR3 plus reference TRBV7-2 and TRBJ2-7, the full variable domain is GAGVSQSPSNKVTEKGKDVELRCDPISGHTALYWYRQSLGQGLEFLIYFQGNSAPDKSGLPSDRFSAERTGGSVSTLTIQRTQQEDSAVYLCASSPVRQAGVEQYFGPGTRLTVT.